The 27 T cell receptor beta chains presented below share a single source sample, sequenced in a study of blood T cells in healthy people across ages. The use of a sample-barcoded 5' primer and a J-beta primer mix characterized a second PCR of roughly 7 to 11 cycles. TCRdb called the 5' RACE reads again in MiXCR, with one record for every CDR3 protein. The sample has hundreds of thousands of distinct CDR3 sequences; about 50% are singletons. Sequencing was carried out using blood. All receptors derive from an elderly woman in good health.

The CDR3 region is CASSLGQGVGQPQHF. The CDR3 nucleotides read TGTGCCAGCAGCTTGGGACAGGGGGTCGGGCAGCCCCAGCATTTT. V usage is TRBV5-5 and J usage is TRBJ1-5; 9 positions match TRBD1. Germline V gives CDR1 SGHKS, CDR2 YYEKEE (reference sequence). The CDR3 contains 15 residues. Trimming at V came to 0 bases and at J to 7 bases, leaving 5 bases not matched to a gene.

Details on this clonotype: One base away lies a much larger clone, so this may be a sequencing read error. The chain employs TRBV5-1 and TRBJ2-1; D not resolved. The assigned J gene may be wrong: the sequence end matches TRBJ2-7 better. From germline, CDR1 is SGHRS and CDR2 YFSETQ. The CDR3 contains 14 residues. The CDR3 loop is CASSLASSGGEQYF. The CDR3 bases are TGCGCCAGCAGCTTGGCTTCATCAGGCGGCGAGCAGTACTTC.

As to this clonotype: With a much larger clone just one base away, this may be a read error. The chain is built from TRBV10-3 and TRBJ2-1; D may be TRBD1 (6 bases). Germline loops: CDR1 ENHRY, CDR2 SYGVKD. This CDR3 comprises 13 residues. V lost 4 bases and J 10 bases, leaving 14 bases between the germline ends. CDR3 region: CAISGTVSYEQFF. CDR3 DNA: TGTGCCATCAGTGGGACAGTCTCCTACGAGCAGTTCTTC.

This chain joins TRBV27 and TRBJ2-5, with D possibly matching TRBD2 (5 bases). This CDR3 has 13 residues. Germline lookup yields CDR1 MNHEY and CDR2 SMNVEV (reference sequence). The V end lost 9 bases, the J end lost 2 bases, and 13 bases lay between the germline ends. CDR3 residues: CASGDRGQETQYF. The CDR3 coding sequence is TGTGCCAGTGGAGACCGGGGACAAGAGACCCAGTACTTC.

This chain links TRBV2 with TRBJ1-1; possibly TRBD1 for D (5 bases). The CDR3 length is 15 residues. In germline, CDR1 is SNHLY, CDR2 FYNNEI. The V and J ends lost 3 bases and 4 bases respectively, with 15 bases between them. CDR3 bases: TGTGCCAGCAGTGACGTTGGGCAGGGTCGCACTGAAGCTTTCTTT. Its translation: CASSDVGQGRTEAFF.

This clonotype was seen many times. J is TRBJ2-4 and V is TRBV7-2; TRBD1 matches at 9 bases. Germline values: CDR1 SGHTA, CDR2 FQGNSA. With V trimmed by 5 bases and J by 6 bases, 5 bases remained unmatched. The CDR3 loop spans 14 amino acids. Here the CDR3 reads CASSHPTGGNIQYF. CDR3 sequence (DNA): TGTGCCAGCAGCCACCCGACAGGGGGAAACATTCAGTACTTC.

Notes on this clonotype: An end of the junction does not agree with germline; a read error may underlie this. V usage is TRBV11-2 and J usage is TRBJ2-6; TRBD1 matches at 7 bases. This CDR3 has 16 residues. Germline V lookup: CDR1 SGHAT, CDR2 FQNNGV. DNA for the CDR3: TGTGCCAGCCGGGACAGAGCTAACTCTGGGGCCAACATCCTGACTTTC. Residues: CASRDRANSGANILTF.

The CDR3 reads CASSLQMGHGTQYF. CDR3 DNA sequence: TGTGCCAGCAGCCTTCAAATGGGACACGGGACCCAGTACTTC. The chain combines TRBV3-1 with TRBJ2-7; TRBD1 is a possible D gene (6 bases). The J call is in doubt because the DNA end fits TRBJ2-5 better. Germline CDR1 and CDR2: LGHDT and YNNKEL (reference sequence). The CDR3 loop spans 14 amino acids.

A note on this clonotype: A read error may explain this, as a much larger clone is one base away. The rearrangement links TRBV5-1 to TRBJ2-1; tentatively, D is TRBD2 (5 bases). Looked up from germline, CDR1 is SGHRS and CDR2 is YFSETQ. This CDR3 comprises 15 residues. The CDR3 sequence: CAGSGMDPRVDEQFF. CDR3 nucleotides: TGCGCCGGCAGCGGAATGGACCCCCGTGTTGATGAGCAGTTCTTC. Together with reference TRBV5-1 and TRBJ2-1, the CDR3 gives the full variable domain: KAGVTQTPRYLIKTRGQQVTLSCSPISGHRSVSWYQQTPGQGLQFLFEYFSETQRNKGNFPGRFSGRQFSNSRSEMNVSTLELGDSALYLCAGSGMDPRVDEQFFGPGTRLTVL.

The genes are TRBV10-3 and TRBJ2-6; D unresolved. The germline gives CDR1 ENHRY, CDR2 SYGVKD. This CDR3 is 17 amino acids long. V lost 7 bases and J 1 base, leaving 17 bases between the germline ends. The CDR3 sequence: CAIKRRPSPSGANVLTF. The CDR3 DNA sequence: TGTGCCATCAAAAGACGGCCATCACCTTCTGGGGCCAACGTCCTGACTTTC.

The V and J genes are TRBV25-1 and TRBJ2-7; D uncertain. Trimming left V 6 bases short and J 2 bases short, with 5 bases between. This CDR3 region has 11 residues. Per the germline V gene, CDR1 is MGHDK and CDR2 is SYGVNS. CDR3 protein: CASRSTYEQYF. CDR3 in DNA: TGTGCCAGCAGGTCCACCTACGAGCAGTACTTC.

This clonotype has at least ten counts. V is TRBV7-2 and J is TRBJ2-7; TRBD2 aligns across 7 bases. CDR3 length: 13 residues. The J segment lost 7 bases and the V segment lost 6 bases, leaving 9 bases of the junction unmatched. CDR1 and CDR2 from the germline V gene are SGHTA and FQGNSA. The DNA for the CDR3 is TGTGCCAGCAGTCGGGACTACCTGCAGGAGCAGTACTTC. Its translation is CASSRDYLQEQYF.

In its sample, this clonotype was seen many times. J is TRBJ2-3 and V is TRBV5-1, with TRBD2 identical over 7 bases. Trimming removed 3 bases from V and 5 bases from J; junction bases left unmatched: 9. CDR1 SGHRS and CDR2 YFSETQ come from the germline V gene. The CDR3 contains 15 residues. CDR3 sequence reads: CASSSGASGIDTQYF. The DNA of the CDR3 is TGCGCCAGCAGCTCCGGTGCTAGCGGAATAGATACGCAGTATTTT.

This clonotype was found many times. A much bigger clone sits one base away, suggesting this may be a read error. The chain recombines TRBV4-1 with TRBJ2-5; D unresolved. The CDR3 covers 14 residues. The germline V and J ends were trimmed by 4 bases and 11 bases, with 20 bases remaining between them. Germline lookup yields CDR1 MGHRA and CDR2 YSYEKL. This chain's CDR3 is CASSLGSSFYEQYF. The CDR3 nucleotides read TGCGCCAGCAGCCTCGGATCTTCGTTCTATGAGCAGTACTTC.

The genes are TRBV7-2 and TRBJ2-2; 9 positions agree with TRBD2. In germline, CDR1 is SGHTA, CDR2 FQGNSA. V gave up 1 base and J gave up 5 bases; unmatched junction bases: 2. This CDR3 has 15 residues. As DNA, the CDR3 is TGTGCCAGCAGCTTAGTAAGCGGGGGGACCGGGGAGCTGTTTTTT. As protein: CASSLVSGGTGELFF.

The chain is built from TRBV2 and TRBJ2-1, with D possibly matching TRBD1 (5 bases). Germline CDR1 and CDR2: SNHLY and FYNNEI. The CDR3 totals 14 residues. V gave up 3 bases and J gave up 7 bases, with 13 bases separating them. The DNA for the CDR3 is TGTGCCAGCAGTGATACCAGGGTAGTGAATGAGCAGTTCTTC. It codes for CASSDTRVVNEQFF. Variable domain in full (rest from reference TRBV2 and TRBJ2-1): EPEVTQTPSHQVTQMGQEVILRCVPISNHLYFYWYRQILGQKVEFLVSFYNNEISEKSEIFDDQFSVERPDGSNFTLKIRSTKLEDSAMYFCASSDTRVVNEQFFGPGTRLTVL.

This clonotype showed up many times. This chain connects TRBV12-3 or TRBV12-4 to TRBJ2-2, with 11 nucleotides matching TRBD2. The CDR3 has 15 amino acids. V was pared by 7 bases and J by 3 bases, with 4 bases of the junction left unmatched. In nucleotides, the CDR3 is TGTGCCAGCACCTTTAGCGGGAGGGACACCGGGGAGCTGTTTTTT. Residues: CASTFSGRDTGELFF.

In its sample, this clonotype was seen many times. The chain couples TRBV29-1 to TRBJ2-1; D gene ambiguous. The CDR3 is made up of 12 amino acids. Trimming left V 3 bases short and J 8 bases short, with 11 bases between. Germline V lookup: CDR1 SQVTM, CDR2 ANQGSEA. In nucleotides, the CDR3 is TGCAGCGTTGATCTCAGTTCCCATGAGCAGTTCTTC. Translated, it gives CSVDLSSHEQFF.

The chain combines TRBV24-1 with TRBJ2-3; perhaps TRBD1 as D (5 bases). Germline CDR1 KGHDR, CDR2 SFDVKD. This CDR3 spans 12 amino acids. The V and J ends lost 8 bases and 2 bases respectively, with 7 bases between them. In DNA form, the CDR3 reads TGTGCCACCATGGACAACACAGATACGCAGTATTTT. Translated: CATMDNTDTQYF.

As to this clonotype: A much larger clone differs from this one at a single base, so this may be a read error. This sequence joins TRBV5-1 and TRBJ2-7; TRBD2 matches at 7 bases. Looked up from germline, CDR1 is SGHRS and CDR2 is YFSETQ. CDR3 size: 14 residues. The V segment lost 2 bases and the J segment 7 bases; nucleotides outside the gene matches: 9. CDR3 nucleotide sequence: TGCGCCAGCAGCTTCGCGGGAGCGGGGAATGAGCAGTACTTC. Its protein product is CASSFAGAGNEQYF.

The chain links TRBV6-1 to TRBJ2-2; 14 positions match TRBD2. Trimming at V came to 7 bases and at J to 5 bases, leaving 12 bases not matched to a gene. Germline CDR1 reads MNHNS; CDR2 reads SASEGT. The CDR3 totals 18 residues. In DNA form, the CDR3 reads TGTGCCAGCACCCGAAGACTAGCGGGGGGGTCGGTGACCGGGGAGCTGTTTTTT. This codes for CASTRRLAGGSVTGELFF.

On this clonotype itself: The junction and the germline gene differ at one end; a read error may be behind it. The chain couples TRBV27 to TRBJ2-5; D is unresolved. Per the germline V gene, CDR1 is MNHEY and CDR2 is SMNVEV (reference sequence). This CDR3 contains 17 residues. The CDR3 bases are TGTGCCAGCAGTTCTCCCTTGGGTCGCCGGTTTCAAGAGGCCCAGTACTTC. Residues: CASSSPLGRRFQEAQYF.

CDR3 in DNA: TGTGCCAGCAGCTTTCACCGGACAGGCACAGATACGCAGTATTTT. Translation: CASSFHRTGTDTQYF. V usage is TRBV7-9 and J usage is TRBJ2-3, with D tentatively TRBD1 (6 bases). Germline CDR1 and CDR2: SEHNR and FQNEAQ (reference sequence). CDR3 length equals 15 residues. The V end was cut by 3 bases, the J end by 1 base, with 11 bases between.

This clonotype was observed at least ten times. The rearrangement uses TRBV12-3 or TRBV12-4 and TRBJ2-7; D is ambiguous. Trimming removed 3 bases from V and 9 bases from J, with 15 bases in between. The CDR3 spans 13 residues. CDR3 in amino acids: CASSFTAEAAQYF. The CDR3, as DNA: TGTGCCAGCAGTTTTACAGCAGAAGCTGCGCAGTACTTC.

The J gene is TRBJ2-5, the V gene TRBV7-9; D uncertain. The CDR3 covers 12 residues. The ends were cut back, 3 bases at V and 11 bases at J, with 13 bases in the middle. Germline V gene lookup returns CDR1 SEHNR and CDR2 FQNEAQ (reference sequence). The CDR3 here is CASSLYGHQQYF. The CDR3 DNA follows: TGTGCCAGCAGCTTGTACGGGCACCAGCAGTACTTC.

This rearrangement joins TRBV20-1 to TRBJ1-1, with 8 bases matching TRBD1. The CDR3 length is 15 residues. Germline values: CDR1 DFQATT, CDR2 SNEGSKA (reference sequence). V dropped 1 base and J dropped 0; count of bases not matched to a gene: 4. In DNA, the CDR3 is TGCAGTGCTAGAGGACGGACAGGGCTGAACACTGAAGCTTTCTTT. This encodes CSARGRTGLNTEAFF.

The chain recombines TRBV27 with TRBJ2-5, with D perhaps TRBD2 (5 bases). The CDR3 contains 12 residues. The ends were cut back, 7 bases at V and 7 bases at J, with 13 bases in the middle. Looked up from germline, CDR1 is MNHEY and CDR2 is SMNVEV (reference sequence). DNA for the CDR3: TGTGCCAGCACTGGGATCGGAGGGACCCAGTACTTC. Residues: CASTGIGGTQYF.